The 20 T cell receptor beta chains below were found in one sample sequenced in a study of prognosis after radiotherapy for stage I lung cancer. Multiplex PCR in two rounds served to amplify TCR beta CDR3 from genomic DNA. Specific primers for each TRBV and TRBJ gene were what first-round PCR used. TCRdb redid the calling of the multiplex PCR reads with MiXCR, one entry per CDR3 protein. The table shows fewer than 35,000 distinct CDR3 sequences, with around 48% occurring only once. The specimen comprised PBMCs, sampled before or after stereotactic body radiation therapy (not recorded which). These receptors originate from a donor of 50 years or more with non-small cell lung cancer.

This clonotype appeared many times. The chain is built from TRBV7-2 and TRBJ2-6; no firm D call. The CDR3 runs 13 residues. Germline V gene data show CDR1 as SGHTA and CDR2 as FQGNSA. The V and J ends lost 6 bases and 2 bases respectively, with 5 bases between them. In nucleotides, the CDR3 is TGTGCCAGCAGGGAACCTGGGGCCAACGTCCTGACTTTC. Protein product: CASREPGANVLTF.

Judged by abundance, this clonotype is medium-sized. This chain's CDR3 is CASSPELTGGDPTNYGYTF. The CDR3 DNA reads as TGTGCCAGCAGTCCCGAACTCACAGGGGGAGATCCCACTAACTATGGCTACACCTTC. V usage is TRBV9 and J usage is TRBJ1-2; TRBD1 matches at 8 bases. Germline V CDR1 and CDR2: SGDLS, YYNGEE. The CDR3 sequence is 19 residues long. Germline trimming cut 5 bases from V and 0 bases from J; bases unmatched to any gene: 18. Variable domain in full (rest from reference TRBV9 and TRBJ1-2): DSGVTQTPKHLITATGQRVTLRCSPRSGDLSVYWYQQSLDQGLQFLIQYYNGEERAKGNILERFSAQQFPDLHSELNLSSLELGDSALYFCASSPELTGGDPTNYGYTFGSGTRLTVV.

The chain recombines TRBV6-5 with TRBJ2-3; the match to TRBD2 covers 7 bases. Germline V gene data show CDR1 as MNHEY and CDR2 as SVGAGI. This CDR3 has 16 amino acids. The V gene end was trimmed by 4 bases and the J gene end by 2 bases; junction bases not matched to a gene: 9. In DNA form, the CDR3 reads TGTGCCAGCAGTTGGCCTAGCGGTGCCCCCACAGATACGCAGTATTTT. It is translated as CASSWPSGAPTDTQYF.

This clonotype occurred a few times. The conserved final phenylalanine or tryptophan is absent from the CDR3, which likely points to a read error. It is unclear where the CDR3 begins or ends on the DNA, so no DNA is shown, and the CDR3 is as TCRdb lists it. This chain connects TRBV6-1 to TRBJ2-3; the table's D call, TRBD1, was not checked against the DNA. Germline CDR1 MNHNS, CDR2 SASEGT. The CDR3 totals 13 residues, both ends included. This CDR3 reads CASSVPGTAVGYS.

This clonotype counts as medium-sized. The rearrangement links TRBV5-1 to TRBJ2-3; 12 bases agree with TRBD2. This CDR3 is built from 14 residues. The V gene's germline CDR1 is SGHRS and CDR2 YFSETQ. J was trimmed by 5 bases and V by 2 bases; bases with no gene match: 0. The CDR3 coding sequence is TGCGCCAGCAGCTTACTAGCGGGAGGAGATACGCAGTATTTT. Its protein is CASSLLAGGDTQYF. Full variable domain (remainder filled in from reference TRBV5-1 and TRBJ2-3): KAGVTQTPRYLIKTRGQQVTLSCSPISGHRSVSWYQQTPGQGLQFLFEYFSETQRNKGNFPGRFSGRQFSNSRSEMNVSTLELGDSALYLCASSLLAGGDTQYFGPGTRLTVL.

The V and J genes are TRBV11-3 and TRBJ2-5; D remains unclear. The germline V gene encodes CDR1 SGHNT and CDR2 YENEEA. This CDR3 is 16 amino acids long. The V end was cut by 0 bases, the J end by 1 base, with 12 bases between. CDR3 residues: CASSLEAASLQETQYF. CDR3 nucleotides: TGTGCCAGCAGCTTAGAGGCTGCGTCCCTCCAAGAGACCCAGTACTTC.

This clonotype was found many times. The chain combines TRBV7-8 with TRBJ2-3; the D gene is possibly TRBD2 (6 bases). With 3 bases removed from V and 8 bases from J, the gap between germline ends came to 18 bases. Per the germline V gene, CDR1 is SGHVS and CDR2 is FQNEAQ. The CDR3 consists of 15 residues. The CDR3 spells CASSFDPLDGGTQYF. The CDR3 coding sequence is TGTGCCAGCAGCTTTGATCCGCTTGACGGGGGTACGCAGTATTTT.

This chain connects TRBV20-1 to TRBJ1-2; 8 nucleotides agree with TRBD1. This CDR3 is 12 amino acids long. The germline V gene encodes CDR1 DFQATT and CDR2 SNEGSKA (reference sequence). J was trimmed by 10 bases and V by 5 bases; bases with no gene match: 9. The DNA of the CDR3 is TGCAGTGCTGGACAGGGAACGGGGTTCTACACCTTC. As protein: CSAGQGTGFYTF.

Relative to its sample, this clonotype is medium-sized (0.01 to 0.1%). The rearrangement joins TRBV7-9 to TRBJ1-2, with 9 nucleotides matching TRBD1. The CDR3 runs to 16 residues. The germline V gene encodes CDR1 SEHNR and CDR2 FQNEAQ (reference sequence). Unmatched junction bases numbered 13, after V lost 4 bases and J lost 7 bases. The CDR3 is CASSSGTGTSLGGYTF. The DNA for the CDR3 is TGTGCCAGCAGCTCCGGGACAGGGACTTCATTGGGTGGCTACACCTTC. The complete variable domain, with remaining parts taken from reference TRBV7-9 and TRBJ1-2, reads DTGVSQNPRHKITKRGQNVTFRCDPISEHNRLYWYRQTLGQGPEFLTYFQNEAQLEKSRLLSDRFSAERPKGSFSTLEIQRTEQGDSAMYLCASSSGTGTSLGGYTFGSGTRLTVV.

Comment on this clonotype: The junction departs from the called germline gene at one end, perhaps through a read error. This chain uses TRBV6-5 with TRBJ2-3; D uncertain. Germline V gene data show CDR1 as MNHEY and CDR2 as SVGAGI. CDR3 length equals 15 residues. As DNA, the CDR3 is TGTGCCAGCAGTTACTCCCCAACTCTCACAGATAAGCAGTATTTT. Its protein product is CASSYSPTLTDKQYF.

The V call is TRBV27, the J call TRBJ2-7; weak D call: TRBD2 (6 bases). The CDR3 sequence is 16 residues long. From germline, CDR1 is MNHEY and CDR2 SMNVEV (reference sequence). The ends were cut back, 4 bases at V and 7 bases at J, with 23 bases in the middle. CDR3 loop: CASSSPGAVVRREQYF. Written as DNA, the CDR3 is TGTGCCAGCAGTTCCCCGGGAGCGGTAGTCCGTCGGGAGCAGTACTTC.

This clonotype has at least ten counts. The chain has TRBV6-2 or TRBV6-3 and TRBJ2-3; unclear D gene. The ends were cut back, 7 bases at V and 0 bases at J, with 5 bases in the middle. Germline V gene lookup returns CDR1 MNHEY and CDR2 SVGEGT. The CDR3 totals 12 residues. In nucleotides, the CDR3 is TGTGCCAGCACAACTAGCACAGATACGCAGTATTTT. This codes for CASTTSTDTQYF.

For this clonotype: Only one base separates this from a far larger clonotype, so it likely reflects a read error. The chain links TRBV5-6 to TRBJ1-5, with D maybe TRBD1 (6 bases). The CDR3 contains 16 residues. Trimming stripped 4 bases from V and 4 bases from J, with 18 bases between. Germline V lookup: CDR1 SGHDT, CDR2 YYEEEE. Here the CDR3 reads CASSPRGLGPNQPQHF. CDR3 in DNA: TGTGCCAGCAGCCCCAGGGGTTTGGGGCCTAATCAGCCCCAGCATTTT.

Concerning this clonotype: A much bigger clone sits one base away, suggesting this may be a read error. The chain carries TRBV5-6 and TRBJ1-5; D remains unclear. Looked up from germline, CDR1 is SGHDT and CDR2 is YYEEEE. The CDR3 spans 13 residues. This CDR3 is CASSLGRNQPLHF. The CDR3 region has the DNA TGTGCCAGCAGCCTAGGACGCAATCAGCCCCTGCATTTT.

This rearrangement joins TRBV30 to TRBJ1-5; D remains unclear. CDR3 length: 16 amino acids. Germline V gives CDR1 GTSNPN, CDR2 SVGIG (reference sequence). V was cut by 6 bases and J by 7 bases, with 25 bases left in between. CDR3 in amino acids: CACSTPPGSSGQPQHF. CDR3 bases: TGTGCCTGCTCTACACCTCCGGGAAGCAGCGGGCAGCCCCAGCATTTT.

The chain is built from TRBV30 and TRBJ1-2, with a possible D match to TRBD1 (5 bases). The CDR3 has 13 residues. Looked up from germline, CDR1 is GTSNPN and CDR2 is SVGIG (reference sequence). V lost 4 bases to trimming and J lost 4 bases, with 13 bases between them. The CDR3 bases are TGTGCCTGGACTTTAATCGACAGCTATGGCTACACCTTC. Its protein is CAWTLIDSYGYTF.

This clonotype was detected once. The V and J genes are TRBV6-1 and TRBJ2-1; D perhaps matches TRBD2 (6 bases). Germline CDR1 reads MNHNS; CDR2 reads SASEGT. Trimming stripped 4 bases from V and 8 bases from J, with 15 bases between. This CDR3 region has 14 residues. CDR3 DNA: TGTGCCAGCAGTGCTCTTGGGACTTGGGATGAGCAGTTCTTC. Translation: CASSALGTWDEQFF.

This chain links TRBV7-9 with TRBJ1-2; D call uncertain. This CDR3 has 15 amino acids. Trimming took 1 base from V and 4 from J, leaving 13 bases between them. Germline V gene lookup returns CDR1 SEHNR and CDR2 FQNEAQ (reference sequence). The CDR3 nucleotides read TGTGCCAGCAGCTTAGGAGGGTCGGAACTCTATGGCTACACCTTC. This codes for CASSLGGSELYGYTF.

A note on this clonotype: One base separates it from a far larger clone, so it is likely a read error. This chain joins TRBV7-2 and TRBJ2-5, with 13 bases aligning to TRBD2. The J call may be incorrect, as the DNA end agrees better with TRBJ2-1. From germline, CDR1 is SGHTA and CDR2 FQGNSA. This CDR3 region has 18 residues. The chain's CDR3 is CASSPRGTSGIHWDEQFF. The CDR3 DNA follows: TGTGCCAGCAGCCCGAGGGGGACTAGCGGGATCCATTGGGATGAGCAGTTCTTC.

V usage is TRBV20-1 and J usage is TRBJ2-3; perhaps TRBD2 as D (6 bases). CDR3 size: 14 residues. The V and J ends lost 0 bases and 1 base respectively, with 8 bases between them. Germline CDR1 and CDR2: DFQATT and SNEGSKA (reference sequence). The chain's CDR3 is CSARDGGGTDTQYF. The CDR3 DNA is TGCAGTGCTAGAGACGGCGGGGGCACAGATACGCAGTATTTT.